This TCR beta chain came from a study of blood T cell repertoires in COVID-19. Study context: The samples span acute and convalescent COVID-19 from the United States, Italy and Spain. Nucleic acid was either cDNA or gDNA, and it came from T cells, B-cell-depleted T cells, or PBMCs.

In the original processing: Reference gene primers were amplified, and this amplification served to estimate nucleated cell counts. The protocol was immunoSEQ multiplex PCR, while the TCRdb copy is restricted to in-frame clones and leaves out a portion. V, J and clone size were drawn from that table, and D and trimming were deduced from the DNA. The sample has over 150,000 clones, more than 60% seen once. Trimming stripped 6 bases from V and 6 bases from J, with 14 bases between. This CDR3 comprises 13 residues. Sequences were obtained from peripheral blood. V and J are TRBV12-3 or TRBV12-4 and TRBJ1-1, with a tentative D call TRBD1 (5 bases). This sequence originates from a woman in her 50s with acute or convalescent COVID-19. CDR3 loop: CASSTWGGPEAFF. In DNA, the CDR3 is TGTGCCAGCAGCACGTGGGGGGGACCTGAAGCTTTCTTT.